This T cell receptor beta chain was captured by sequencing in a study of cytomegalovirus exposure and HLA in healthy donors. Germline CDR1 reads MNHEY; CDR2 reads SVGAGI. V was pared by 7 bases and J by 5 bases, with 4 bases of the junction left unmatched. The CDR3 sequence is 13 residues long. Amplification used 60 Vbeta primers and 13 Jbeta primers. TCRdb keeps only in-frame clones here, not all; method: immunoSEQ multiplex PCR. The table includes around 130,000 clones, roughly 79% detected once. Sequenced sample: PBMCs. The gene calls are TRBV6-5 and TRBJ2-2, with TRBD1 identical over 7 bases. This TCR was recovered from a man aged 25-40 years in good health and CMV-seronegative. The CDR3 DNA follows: TGTGCCAGCAACAGGGGCGCGACCGGGGAGCTGTTTTTT. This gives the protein CASNRGATGELFF.